The source of this T cell receptor (beta chain) is a study of blood T cell repertoires in COVID-19. The wider study: The United States, Italy and Spain were the sources of the acute and convalescent COVID-19 samples. T cells, B-cell-depleted T cells, or PBMCs supplied cDNA or gDNA.

With 7 bases clipped from V and 8 bases from J, the junction kept 8 bases outside the gene matches. Germline values: CDR1 MNHEY, CDR2 SVGAGI. CDR3 length: 14 residues. Methods used by the authors: Estimation of nucleated cell counts was performed using reference gene primer amplification. The repertoire was sequenced with immunoSEQ multiplex PCR; TCRdb's copy has only in-frame clones and lacks some. That table gives V, J and clone size, and the DNA gave D and trimming. The data show about 50,000 clones, with more than 90% seen just once and more than 9.5% held by the top ten. This chain uses TRBV6-5 with TRBJ1-4, with 9 bases identical to TRBD1. Input material: peripheral blood. This TCR was recovered from a woman of 80 years or more with acute or convalescent COVID-19. The CDR3 reads CASKSGQGYEKLFF. The CDR3 DNA reads as TGTGCCAGCAAATCGGGACAGGGATACGAAAAACTGTTTTTT.